Listed below are T cell receptor beta chains from one sample, sequenced in a study of cytomegalovirus exposure and HLA in healthy donors. Sequencing was performed with immunoSEQ multiplex PCR; in TCRdb, only in-frame clones are kept and a portion is missing. Found here are about 170,000 clones, around 84% of them singletons; the top ten hold 2.5% to 3%. The sequenced sample consisted of PBMCs. These receptor sequences come from a man aged 25-45 years in good health and CMV-seropositive. Both conserved end residues are part of each CDR3. D genes are given only for firm matches. The listing skips clone size in some rows; elsewhere it reads once, few, many or a size class.

clone size | J gene | D gene | V gene | CDR3 length | CDR3 protein | CDR3 DNA
- | TRBJ2-2 | TRBD1 | TRBV4-3 | 17 | CASSQDLGTGNTGELFF | TGCGCCAGCAGCCAAGATCTGGGGACAGGGAACACCGGGGAGCTGTTTTTT
once | TRBJ1-1 | - | TRBV18 | 15 | CASSTRTEMNTEAFF | TGTGCCAGCTCAACCCGGACAGAGATGAACACTGAAGCTTTCTTT
once | TRBJ2-2 | TRBD1 | TRBV7-9 | 15 | CASSFGTGPTGELFF | TGTGCCAGCAGCTTCGGGACAGGCCCCACCGGGGAGCTGTTTTTT
- | TRBJ2-1 | - | TRBV5-5 | 15 | CASSLGGYWENEQFF | TGTGCCAGCAGCTTGGGAGGGTATTGGGAAAATGAGCAGTTCTTC
few | TRBJ1-5 | TRBD1 | TRBV23-1 | 18 | CASSQSGQGKKGNQPQHF | TGCGCCAGCAGTCAATCTGGACAGGGGAAGAAAGGCAATCAGCCCCAGCATTTT
- | TRBJ1-2 | TRBD1 | TRBV5-4 | 14 | CANSLWQGEAGYTF | TGTGCCAACAGCTTGTGGCAGGGGGAGGCTGGCTACACCTTC
- | TRBJ1-5 | - | TRBV27 | 13 | CASSPEFNQPQHF | TGTGCCAGCAGTCCCGAGTTTAATCAGCCCCAGCATTTT
- | TRBJ2-1 | TRBD2 | TRBV7-3 | 16 | CASSSSGLAGYNEQFF | TGTGCCAGCAGCTCCTCGGGACTAGCGGGATACAATGAGCAGTTCTTC
- | TRBJ1-5 | TRBD1 | TRBV7-9 | 13 | CSSSLQGGQPQHF | TGTTCCAGCAGCCTACAGGGGGGTCAGCCCCAGCATTTT
- | TRBJ2-1 | - | TRBV6-1 | 14 | CASSEVLASDEQFF | TGTGCCAGCAGTGAAGTATTAGCGTCGGATGAGCAGTTCTTC
few | TRBJ1-5 | - | TRBV7-2 | 16 | CASSLGGGWDNQPQHF | TGTGCCAGCAGCTTAGGAGGAGGGTGGGATAATCAGCCCCAGCATTTT
few | TRBJ1-1 | - | TRBV6-5 | 12 | CASSYGGAEAFF | TGTGCCAGCAGTTACGGCGGAGCTGAAGCTTTCTTT
- | TRBJ2-2 | - | TRBV21-1 | 15 | CASSFWTGRAGELFF | TGTGCCAGCAGCTTTTGGACAGGGCGGGCCGGGGAGCTGTTTTTT
- | TRBJ1-5 | TRBD1 | TRBV4-2 | 16 | CASSQDLDRVGQPQHF | TGTGCCAGCAGCCAAGATTTGGACAGGGTGGGACAGCCCCAGCATTTT
once | TRBJ1-2 | TRBD1 | TRBV30 | 14 | CAWSLRDRGRGYTF | TGTGCCTGGAGTCTCCGGGACAGGGGGAGAGGCTACACCTTC
- | TRBJ2-7 | - | TRBV7-9 | 12 | CAIDRPTYEQYF | TGTGCCATCGACAGGCCAACATACGAGCAGTACTTC
- | TRBJ2-3 | - | TRBV27 | 13 | CASSFGSGDTQYF | TGTGCCAGCAGTTTCGGGAGTGGGGATACGCAGTATTTT
- | TRBJ2-2 | TRBD1 | TRBV5-4 | 16 | CASSSATGVDTGELFF | TGTGCCAGCAGCTCGGCGACAGGGGTTGACACCGGGGAGCTGTTTTTT
- | TRBJ2-3 | - | TRBV2 | 15 | CASKAQGPRGDTQYF | TGTGCCAGCAAAGCTCAGGGGCCGCGTGGGGATACGCAGTATTTT
- | TRBJ2-2 | TRBD2 | TRBV5-6 | 15 | CASSLSGRAFGELFF | TGTGCCAGCAGCTTGTCCGGGAGGGCCTTCGGGGAGCTGTTTTTT
- | TRBJ2-4 | - | TRBV14 | 13 | CASSQTDGTIQYF | TGTGCCAGCAGCCAAACCGATGGGACTATTCAGTACTTC
- | TRBJ2-5 | - | TRBV7-2 | 15 | CASSGKASARETQYF | TGTGCCAGCAGCGGAAAGGCTAGCGCCCGGGAGACCCAGTACTTC
- | TRBJ1-2 | TRBD1 | TRBV27 | 15 | CASSPRTGLAYGYTF | TGTGCCAGCAGTCCAAGGACAGGGTTGGCCTATGGCTACACCTTC
- | TRBJ2-5 | TRBD1 | TRBV7-2 | 16 | CASSYPRAGGRETQYF | TGTGCCAGCAGCTATCCGAGGGCAGGGGGAAGAGAGACCCAGTACTTC
- | TRBJ2-3 | TRBD1 | TRBV7-9 | 17 | CASSFWQGAPRTDTQYF | TGTGCCAGCAGCTTCTGGCAGGGGGCTCCTCGTACAGATACGCAGTATTTT
- | TRBJ2-7 | - | TRBV19 | 13 | CASSIGQSYEQYF | TGTGCCAGTAGTATAGGGCAGTCCTACGAGCAGTACTTC
- | TRBJ1-2 | - | TRBV7-6 | 17 | CASSLIGRAIVRYGYTF | TGTGCCAGCAGCTTAATCGGCAGGGCGATCGTCCGCTATGGCTACACCTTC
- | TRBJ2-7 | TRBD2 | TRBV19 | 14 | CASSISAGAYEQYF | TGTGCCAGTAGTATATCAGCGGGGGCCTACGAGCAGTACTTC
once | TRBJ1-1 | TRBD1 | TRBV9 | 13 | CASGYRGNTEAFF | TGTGCCAGCGGATACAGGGGAAACACTGAAGCTTTCTTT
- | TRBJ2-7 | - | TRBV6-5 | 15 | CASSYEQSFFYEQYF | TGTGCCAGCAGTTACGAACAGTCCTTCTTCTACGAGCAGTACTTC
- | TRBJ1-5 | - | TRBV7-2 | 14 | CASSLNTGGQPQHF | TGTGCCAGCAGCTTAAACACTGGGGGGCAGCCCCAGCATTTT
- | TRBJ1-1 | TRBD1 | TRBV7-8 | 14 | CASSFRDRGTEAFF | TGTGCCAGCAGCTTCCGGGACAGGGGGACTGAAGCTTTCTTT